This is a list of T cell receptor beta chains from one sample in a study of cytomegalovirus exposure and HLA in healthy donors. The repertoire was sequenced with immunoSEQ multiplex PCR; TCRdb's copy has only in-frame clones and lacks some. The data contain under 200,000 clones, 65% to 85% of them seen just once; the ten biggest clones take up 2% to 2.5%. Sequences were obtained from PBMCs. Receptor source: a man aged 55 to 69 in good health and CMV-seronegative. Both conserved end residues are part of each CDR3. The D gene is left open where the match is weak. Expanded clones get a size class; other rows say once, few or many, or leave the size out.

>TRBV4-1|.|TRBD2|TRBJ2-1
CASSRSPLAGGDNEQFF
TGCGCCAGCAGCCGCTCGCCACTAGCGGGGGGGGACAATGAGCAGTTCTTC
>TRBV5-1|.|TRBD1|TRBJ2-2
CASTGRDRVAGELFF
TGCGCCAGCACGGGCCGGGACAGGGTGGCCGGGGAGCTGTTTTTT
>TRBV15|.|TRBD2|TRBJ2-3
CATSRRALREGTDTQYF
TGTGCCACCAGCAGGAGAGCACTGCGGGAGGGCACAGATACGCAGTATTTT
>TRBV27|.|.|TRBJ1-5
CASSFSPGTGREQPQHF
TGTGCCAGCAGTTTTTCTCCTGGGACGGGGCGGGAACAGCCCCAGCATTTT
>TRBV6-1|.|.|TRBJ2-1
CASSDSGTRFF
TGTGCCAGCAGTGATTCCGGGACTCGATTCTTC
>TRBV9|.|.|TRBJ2-3
CASSATSFEADTQYF
TGTGCCAGCAGCGCGACTAGTTTTGAGGCAGATACGCAGTATTTT
>TRBV6-5|once|.|TRBJ1-4
CARTGGEIHNEKLFF
TGTGCCAGAACAGGCGGGGAAATTCATAATGAAAAACTGTTTTTT
>TRBV6-4|.|TRBD1|TRBJ2-1
CASSVETGSNEQFF
TGTGCCAGCAGTGTTGAGACAGGGAGCAATGAGCAGTTCTTC
>TRBV5-1|.|TRBD1|TRBJ1-6
CASSLGNRGTALNSPLHF
TGCGCCAGCAGCTTAGGGAACCGCGGGACAGCGCTTAATTCACCCCTCCACTTT
>TRBV7-6|.|TRBD2|TRBJ2-1
CASSKSGGGYNEQFF
TGTGCCAGCAGCAAGAGCGGGGGTGGTTACAATGAGCAGTTCTTC
>TRBV4-1|.|TRBD2|TRBJ2-1
CASSQDWERGRNNEQFF
TGCGCCAGCAGCCAAGATTGGGAGCGGGGGAGGAACAATGAGCAGTTCTTC
>TRBV7-9|once|.|TRBJ2-3
CASSFKGETTDTQYF
TGTGCCAGCAGCTTTAAGGGGGAAACCACAGATACGCAGTATTTT
>TRBV28|.|.|TRBJ1-2
CASSGGYGYTF
TGTGCCAGCTCTGGCGGCTATGGCTACACCTTC
>TRBV18|.|.|TRBJ2-2
CASSVEGVPTGELFF
TGTGCCAGCTCGGTTGAGGGGGTCCCAACCGGGGAGCTGTTTTTT
>TRBV23-1|.|TRBD1|TRBJ1-5
CASSHPGTDFTSNQPQHF
TGCGCCAGCAGTCACCCCGGGACAGACTTCACTAGCAATCAGCCCCAGCATTTT
>TRBV6-1|.|TRBD1|TRBJ2-1
CASSGTGVYYNEQFF
TGTGCCAGCAGTGGGACAGGGGTTTACTACAATGAGCAGTTCTTC
>TRBV7-6|.|.|TRBJ1-6
CASSLGHANNSPLHF
TGTGCCAGCAGCCTCGGACACGCCAATAATTCACCCCTCCACTTT
>TRBV7-9|once|.|TRBJ2-5
CASSGGQYQETQYF
TGTGCCAGCAGCGGTGGACAGTACCAAGAGACCCAGTACTTC
>TRBV10-3|.|TRBD2|TRBJ2-3
CAIRTSGGPADTQYF
TGTGCCATCAGAACTAGCGGGGGCCCCGCAGATACGCAGTATTTT
>TRBV5-1|.|TRBD2|TRBJ2-3
CASSLDRAGGQYF
TGCGCCAGCAGCTTGGATAGGGCGGGGGGGCAGTATTTT
>TRBV11-2|once|TRBD1|TRBJ1-4
CASSLTGTGEKLFF
TGTGCCAGCAGCTTAACCGGGACAGGAGAAAAACTGTTTTTT
>TRBV6-1|.|.|TRBJ1-5
CASSEIPGVQPQHF
TGTGCCAGCAGTGAAATTCCGGGGGTTCAGCCCCAGCATTTT
>TRBV29-1|.|TRBD1|TRBJ2-3
CSVARQGAFTDTQYF
TGCAGCGTTGCCCGACAGGGCGCATTCACAGATACGCAGTATTTT
>TRBV19|.|.|TRBJ2-1
CASRLQGIGYNEQFF
TGTGCCAGTAGGCTCCAGGGGATAGGGTACAATGAGCAGTTCTTC